This is a list of T cell receptor beta chains from one sample in a study of identical twins. In TCRdb, the 5' RACE reads were re-called with MiXCR into one record per CDR3 protein. The top ten clones hold 40% of a sample with some 210,000 distinct CDR3 sequences, 15% to 20% of them seen once. The data also belong to a second study, concerning T cells expressing NK-cell markers.

The sequenced sample was CD8+ T cells sorted from blood. The receptors come from a woman between 18 and 29 years old in good health. CDR3s include the opening cysteine and the closing phenylalanine or tryptophan.

V: TRBV15
CDR3: CATSAGEGEQYF

V: TRBV12-3/TRBV12-4
CDR3: CASRLGGRGEKLFF

V: TRBV12-3/TRBV12-4
CDR3: CASSLWDGDEAFF

V: TRBV6-2/TRBV6-3
CDR3: CASSYSTGNNEQYF

V: TRBV9
CDR3: CASSPPDGMGEQYF

V: TRBV20-1
CDR3: CSAWALADPTRYEQYF

V: TRBV6-1
CDR3: CASRSRSGASSYEQYF

V: TRBV9
CDR3: CASSEQGTAEAFF

V: TRBV27
CDR3: CASTILAGDANTGELFF

V: TRBV6-5
CDR3: CASSSRTLAGGLDTQYF

V: TRBV29-1
CDR3: CSVAYLGDTIYF

V: TRBV6-5
CDR3: CASSRGRTEAFF

V: TRBV11-3
CDR3: CASSYGGDTQYF

V: TRBV7-6
CDR3: CASSLGGGASYGYTF

V: TRBV27
CDR3: CASSQTGPNTEAFF

V: TRBV25-1
CDR3: CASSGETSGGQETQYF

V: TRBV5-5
CDR3: CASSLGGWSSYEQYF

V: TRBV6-1
CDR3: CASSEVDGYEQYF

V: TRBV6-5
CDR3: CASSFGEEQYF

V: TRBV5-1
CDR3: CASSYSDGANVLTF

V: TRBV12-3/TRBV12-4
CDR3: CASSITEAFF

V: TRBV5-6
CDR3: CASSLGQGHNEQFF

V: TRBV27
CDR3: CASSRGRTAFSEQYF

V: TRBV7-8
CDR3: CASSDDKDQETQYF

V: TRBV15
CDR3: CATSIQLLETQYF

V: TRBV3-1
CDR3: CASSPLPGAASTDTQYF

V: TRBV28
CDR3: CASSPIGTGRFYQETQYF

V: TRBV7-2
CDR3: CASSLLAGGTNEQFF

V: TRBV4-1
CDR3: CASSQAGVTYEQYF

V: TRBV7-9
CDR3: CASSFGVGGFNEQFF

V: TRBV9
CDR3: CASSLLSRGGWHEQFF

V: TRBV4-3
CDR3: CASSQAAGGGEQFF

V: TRBV6-2/TRBV6-3
CDR3: CASSLRGGLPYEQYF

V: TRBV3-1
CDR3: CASSQGSDTQYF

V: TRBV29-1
CDR3: CSVVDPVEAFF

V: TRBV7-9
CDR3: CASSLGIGRETEAFF

V: TRBV13
CDR3: CASSDGRYEQYF

V: TRBV11-3
CDR3: CASSRRGNTEAFF

V: TRBV19
CDR3: CASWRNTGELFF

V: TRBV12-5
CDR3: CASGLGNNEQFF

V: TRBV14
CDR3: CASRSSGSYEQFF

V: TRBV3-1
CDR3: CASRPTDSYKAGWTDTQYF

V: TRBV2
CDR3: CASSVLGPAYEQYF

V: TRBV28
CDR3: CAISDRGRPDTQYF

V: TRBV12-3/TRBV12-4
CDR3: CASTSGITDTQYF

V: TRBV29-1
CDR3: CSVVAGALDEQYF

V: TRBV12-3/TRBV12-4
CDR3: CAFSLRLAGGDHTDTQYF

V: TRBV10-3
CDR3: CAISGERSDTQYF

V: TRBV20-1
CDR3: CSLLLRDYNEQFF

V: TRBV12-3/TRBV12-4
CDR3: CASRGTGLNTEAFF

V: TRBV12-3/TRBV12-4
CDR3: CASSGRDDTDTQYF

V: TRBV10-2
CDR3: CASSEGGNTIYF

V: TRBV6-9
CDR3: CASSYPNQHGVYEQYF

V: TRBV4-2
CDR3: CASSRLAGHTDTQYF

V: TRBV5-1
CDR3: CASSLGHLNTEAFF

V: TRBV10-3
CDR3: CAISESGGVNSPLHF